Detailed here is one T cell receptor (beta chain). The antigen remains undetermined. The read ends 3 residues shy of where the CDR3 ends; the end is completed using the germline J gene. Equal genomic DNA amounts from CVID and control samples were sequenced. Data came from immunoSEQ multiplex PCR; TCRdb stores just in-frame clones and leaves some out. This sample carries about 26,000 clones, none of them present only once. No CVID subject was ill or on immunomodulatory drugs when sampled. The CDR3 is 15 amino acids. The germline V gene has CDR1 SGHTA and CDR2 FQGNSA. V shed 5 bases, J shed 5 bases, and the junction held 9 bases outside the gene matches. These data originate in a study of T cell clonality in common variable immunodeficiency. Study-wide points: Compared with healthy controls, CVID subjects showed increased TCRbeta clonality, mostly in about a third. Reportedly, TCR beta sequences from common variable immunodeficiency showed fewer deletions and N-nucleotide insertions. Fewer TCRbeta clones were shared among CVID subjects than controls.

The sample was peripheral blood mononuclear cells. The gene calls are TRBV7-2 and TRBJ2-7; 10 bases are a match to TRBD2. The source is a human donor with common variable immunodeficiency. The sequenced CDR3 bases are TGTGCCAGCAGCCCAGGACAAGCGGGGGGGCACGAG. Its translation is CASSPGQAGGHE. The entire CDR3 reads CASSPGQAGGHEQYF.